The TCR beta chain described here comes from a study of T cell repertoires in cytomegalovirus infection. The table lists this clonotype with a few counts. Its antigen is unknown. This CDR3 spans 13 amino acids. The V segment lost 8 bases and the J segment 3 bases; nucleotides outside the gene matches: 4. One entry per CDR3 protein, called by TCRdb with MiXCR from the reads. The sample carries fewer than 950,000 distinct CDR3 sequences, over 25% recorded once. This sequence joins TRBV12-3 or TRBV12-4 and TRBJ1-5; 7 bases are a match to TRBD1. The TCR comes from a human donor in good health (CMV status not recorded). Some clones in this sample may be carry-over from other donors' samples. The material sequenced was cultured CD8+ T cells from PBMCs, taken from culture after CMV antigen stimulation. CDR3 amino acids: CASRQGDNQPQHF. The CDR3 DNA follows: TGTGCCAGCCGCCAGGGGGACAATCAGCCCCAGCATTTT.